Shown below are 29 T cell receptor beta chains from a single sample sequenced in a study of blood T cells in healthy people across ages. Together with a sample-barcoded 5' primer, a J-beta primer mix was included in a second PCR lasting about 6 to 11 cycles. TCRdb independently ran MiXCR on the 5' RACE reads; one entry per CDR3 protein. This sample yields 700,000 or so distinct CDR3 sequences, of which about 24% are seen a single time; 20% to 25% belongs to the top ten. Sequenced input: blood. The receptors stem from a man between 65 and 79 years old in good health.

This clonotype was detected a few times. This chain joins TRBV4-2 and TRBJ2-1; 11 nucleotides align to TRBD2. The V segment lost 1 base and the J segment 5 bases; nucleotides outside the gene matches: 10. Germline CDR1 and CDR2: LGHNA and YNFKEQ. CDR3 length equals 18 residues. The CDR3 spells CASSQVTSGRLGDNEQFF. The CDR3 DNA reads as TGTGCCAGCAGCCAAGTAACTAGCGGGAGACTAGGGGACAATGAGCAGTTCTTC.

This clonotype was seen a few times. The J gene is TRBJ2-5, the V gene TRBV5-1; 10 bases are a match to TRBD2. V gave up 2 bases and J gave up 0 bases; unmatched junction bases: 1. This CDR3 region has 15 residues. CDR1 is SGHRS, CDR2 YFSETQ, per germline. CDR3 DNA sequence: TGCGCCAGCAGCTTACTAGCGGGACACCAAGAGACCCAGTACTTC. Translated, it gives CASSLLAGHQETQYF. Variable domain in full (rest from reference TRBV5-1 and TRBJ2-5): KAGVTQTPRYLIKTRGQQVTLSCSPISGHRSVSWYQQTPGQGLQFLFEYFSETQRNKGNFPGRFSGRQFSNSRSEMNVSTLELGDSALYLCASSLLAGHQETQYFGPGTRLLVL.

This clonotype has more than one count but fewer than ten. The gene calls are TRBV20-1 and TRBJ1-2; possibly TRBD1 for D (5 bases). V dropped 3 bases and J dropped 1 base, with 15 bases sitting between them. This CDR3 is 15 amino acids long. Germline lookup yields CDR1 DFQATT and CDR2 SNEGSKA (reference sequence). CDR3 nucleotides: TGCAGTGCTAGCTCAGGGTTTGTCGTTAACTATGGCTACACCTTC. It encodes CSASSGFVVNYGYTF.

This clonotype was seen a few times. CDR3 protein: CASSQTSGRTDTQYF. The CDR3 nucleotides are TGTGCCAGCAGTCAGACTAGCGGGAGGACAGATACGCAGTATTTT. This rearrangement joins TRBV6-2 or TRBV6-3 to TRBJ2-3; TRBD2 matches 13 bases. Looked up from germline, CDR1 is MNHEY and CDR2 is SVGEGT. V shed 5 bases, J shed 3 bases, and the junction held 2 bases outside the gene matches. The CDR3 consists of 15 residues.

This clonotype was seen only a few times. CDR3 loop: CSARVRGSYNEQFF. The CDR3 coding sequence is TGCAGTGCTAGAGTCCGGGGATCCTACAATGAGCAGTTCTTC. This rearrangement joins TRBV20-1 to TRBJ2-1, with D perhaps TRBD2 (5 bases). The CDR3 sequence is 14 residues long. CDR1 is DFQATT, CDR2 SNEGSKA, per germline (reference sequence). V was clipped by 1 base and J by 1 base, with 8 bases between them.

At least ten counts were recorded for this clonotype. The chain combines TRBV20-1 with TRBJ2-3; D remains unclear. CDR3 size: 17 residues. Germline CDR1 reads DFQATT; CDR2 reads SNEGSKA (reference sequence). V dropped 0 bases and J dropped 4 bases, with 20 bases sitting between them. The CDR3 coding sequence is TGCAGTGCTAGAGATAGTGGAACCGCCGATTGGGCAGATACGCAGTATTTT. The encoded protein is CSARDSGTADWADTQYF.

This chain joins TRBV6-5 and TRBJ1-5; TRBD1 matches 7 bases. The CDR3 consists of 13 residues. With V trimmed by 7 bases and J by 4 bases, 4 bases remained unmatched. Germline-derived CDR1 and CDR2 are MNHEY and SVGAGI. The CDR3 sequence is CASKAGGNQPQHF. CDR3 sequence (DNA): TGTGCCAGCAAGGCAGGGGGTAATCAGCCCCAGCATTTT.

At least ten counts were recorded for this clonotype. The V gene is TRBV27, the J gene TRBJ2-1; 9 nucleotides line up with TRBD2. CDR1 and CDR2 (germline): MNHEY, SMNVEV (reference sequence). V lost 3 bases, J lost 0 bases, and 9 bases stayed unmatched. This CDR3 is built from 18 residues. CDR3 sequence: CASSFQASGKSSYNEQFF. The CDR3 DNA is TGTGCCAGCAGTTTTCAGGCTAGCGGGAAAAGCTCCTACAATGAGCAGTTCTTC.

CDR3 sequence (DNA): TGTGCCAGCAGTGATGTGACTAGCGGAACCAATGAGCAGTTCTTC. This translates into CASSDVTSGTNEQFF. This chain links TRBV2 with TRBJ2-1; 9 nucleotides agree with TRBD2. The V gene end was trimmed by 3 bases and the J gene end by 6 bases; junction bases not matched to a gene: 6. Germline V lookup: CDR1 SNHLY, CDR2 FYNNEI. The CDR3 covers 15 residues.

Only a few counts were recorded for this clonotype. The chain couples TRBV12-3 or TRBV12-4 to TRBJ1-4, with D uncertain. This CDR3 comprises 12 residues. V was clipped by 7 bases and J by 10 bases, with 13 bases between them. The CDR3: CASNNLLGKLFF. DNA for the CDR3: TGTGCCAGCAACAACCTATTGGGAAAACTGTTTTTT.

This clonotype came up a few times. The CDR3 loop is CASSTNRGWGFF. The CDR3 nucleotides are TGTGCCAGCAGCACTAATAGGGGGTGGGGTTTCTTT. The rearrangement uses TRBV11-2 and TRBJ1-1; D may be TRBD1 (6 bases). This CDR3 has 12 amino acids. CDR1 and CDR2 (germline): SGHAT, FQNNGV. V was shortened by 5 bases and J by 13 bases, with 17 bases between the two germline ends.

This clonotype was picked up a small number of times. V and J are TRBV7-8 and TRBJ1-1; D is perhaps TRBD1 (5 bases). V was pared by 5 bases and J by 4 bases, with 17 bases between. Germline CDR1 reads SGHVS; CDR2 reads FQNEAQ. There are 15 residues in the CDR3. CDR3 DNA sequence: TGTGCCAGCAGCCCCAGGGCAGCATTTCTCACTGAAGCTTTCTTT. It encodes CASSPRAAFLTEAFF.

The V call is TRBV9, the J call TRBJ2-3; the match to TRBD2 covers 13 bases. In germline, CDR1 is SGDLS, CDR2 YYNGEE. The CDR3 sequence is 18 residues long. V lost 0 bases, J lost 4 bases, and 8 bases stayed unmatched. The CDR3 nucleotides read TGTGCCAGCAGCGTAGAACCACTAGCGGGAGGGCCCCCAGATACGCAGTATTTT. Its translation: CASSVEPLAGGPPDTQYF.

This clonotype was detected only a few times. This CDR3 reads CASSQVEGRTGGFPFF. The CDR3 nucleotides are TGTGCCAGCAGCCAAGTGGAGGGGCGGACGGGGGGGTTCCCGTTCTTC. This chain uses TRBV4-2 with TRBJ2-1, with 8 bases matching TRBD2. This CDR3 is built from 16 residues. The ends lost 1 base at V and 15 bases at J; junction bases unmatched: 17. The germline V gene has CDR1 LGHNA and CDR2 YNFKEQ.

This clonotype was recorded at least ten times. The rearrangement uses TRBV27 and TRBJ2-7, with a possible D match to TRBD1 (5 bases). Trimming pared 2 bases from V and 2 bases from J, leaving 7 bases between. This CDR3 has 13 residues. Looked up from germline, CDR1 is MNHEY and CDR2 is SMNVEV (reference sequence). For the CDR3, the DNA is TGTGCCAGCAGTTTACAGGGTCCCTACGAGCAGTACTTC. This sequence encodes CASSLQGPYEQYF.

The rearrangement links TRBV6-6 to TRBJ2-3; TRBD2 matches 9 bases. The CDR3 runs to 17 residues. Trimming took 5 bases from V and 2 from J; bases not matched to a gene: 11. CDR1 is MNHNY, CDR2 SVGAGI, per germline (reference sequence). This CDR3 reads CASSGPGASGVTDTQYF. CDR3 nucleotides: TGTGCCAGCAGTGGACCGGGGGCTAGCGGGGTCACAGATACGCAGTATTTT.

CDR3 region: CSTLAGALNEQFF. The DNA of the CDR3 is TGCAGTACTTTAGCGGGGGCACTCAATGAGCAGTTCTTC. J is TRBJ2-1 and V is TRBV20-1, with 9 bases that match TRBD2. Unmatched junction bases numbered 8, after V lost 8 bases and J lost 6 bases. Germline V gene data show CDR1 as DFQATT and CDR2 as SNEGSKA (reference sequence). This CDR3 has 13 amino acids.

The rearrangement joins TRBV5-1 to TRBJ1-2; TRBD1 might be the D (6 bases). Trimming stripped 0 bases from V and 7 bases from J, with 13 bases between. Germline-derived CDR1 and CDR2 are SGHRS and YFSETQ. The length of the CDR3 is 14 residues. The CDR3 region is CASSLDGGLRGYTF. In DNA form, the CDR3 reads TGCGCCAGCAGCTTGGACGGGGGGCTTCGTGGCTACACCTTC. Supplemented by reference TRBV5-1 and TRBJ1-2, the full variable domain reads KAGVTQTPRYLIKTRGQQVTLSCSPISGHRSVSWYQQTPGQGLQFLFEYFSETQRNKGNFPGRFSGRQFSNSRSEMNVSTLELGDSALYLCASSLDGGLRGYTFGSGTRLTVV.

This clonotype was counted at least ten times. The chain carries TRBV20-1 and TRBJ2-7; possibly TRBD1 for D (6 bases). The CDR3 extends over 12 amino acids. CDR1 and CDR2 (germline): DFQATT, SNEGSKA (reference sequence). The V end lost 3 bases, the J end lost 0 bases, and 6 bases lay between the germline ends. CDR3 coding DNA: TGCAGTGCTAGGGACAGCTCCTACGAGCAGTACTTC. Protein product: CSARDSSYEQYF.

CDR3 residues: CASSGQSLMRTEAFF. Written as DNA, the CDR3 is TGTGCCAGCAGCGGACAGAGCCTTATGCGCACTGAAGCTTTCTTT. V and J are TRBV9 and TRBJ1-1, with D possibly being TRBD1 (5 bases). V was pared by 3 bases and J by 4 bases, with 16 bases between. Germline CDR1 is SGDLS and CDR2 is YYNGEE. The CDR3 totals 15 residues. The variable domain in full, with the rest retrieved from reference TRBV9 and TRBJ1-1, is DSGVTQTPKHLITATGQRVTLRCSPRSGDLSVYWYQQSLDQGLQFLIQYYNGEERAKGNILERFSAQQFPDLHSELNLSSLELGDSALYFCASSGQSLMRTEAFFGQGTRLTVV.

The chain recombines TRBV6-5 with TRBJ1-2; D is perhaps TRBD1 (6 bases). The germline V gene encodes CDR1 MNHEY and CDR2 SVGAGI. The CDR3 length is 11 residues. Trimming left V 7 bases short and J 8 bases short, with 11 bases between. Here the CDR3 reads CASTTGSGYTF. Written as DNA, the CDR3 is TGTGCCAGCACCACAGGGTCCGGCTACACCTTC.

This clonotype occurred a few times. J is TRBJ2-5 and V is TRBV7-2; a possible D gene is TRBD2 (5 bases). CDR3 length equals 13 residues. Per germline, CDR1 SGHTA and CDR2 FQGNSA. V gave up 3 bases and J gave up 5 bases, with 10 bases separating them. The DNA of the CDR3 is TGTGCCAGCAGCTTCCGAGGGTGGGAGACCCAGTACTTC. Its protein product is CASSFRGWETQYF.

The chain combines TRBV2 with TRBJ2-1; 13 nucleotides align to TRBD2. Germline lookup yields CDR1 SNHLY and CDR2 FYNNEI. Unmatched junction bases numbered 7, after V lost 6 bases and J lost 8 bases. This CDR3 has 15 amino acids. This CDR3 reads CASRELAGGPDEQFF. The DNA for the CDR3 is TGTGCCAGCAGAGAACTAGCGGGGGGGCCGGATGAGCAGTTCTTC. Together with reference TRBV2 and TRBJ2-1, the CDR3 gives the full variable domain: EPEVTQTPSHQVTQMGQEVILRCVPISNHLYFYWYRQILGQKVEFLVSFYNNEISEKSEIFDDQFSVERPDGSNFTLKIRSTKLEDSAMYFCASRELAGGPDEQFFGPGTRLTVL.

This clonotype was picked up a small number of times. This chain uses TRBV6-5 with TRBJ2-7, with D uncertain. The germline V gene encodes CDR1 MNHEY and CDR2 SVGAGI. The CDR3 sequence is 14 residues long. Trimming took off 6 bases at V and 4 bases at J, with 16 bases between the two ends. CDR3 in amino acids: CASRWTEAHYEQYF. CDR3 nucleotides: TGTGCCAGCAGATGGACCGAGGCTCATTACGAGCAGTACTTC.

The V and J genes are TRBV6-1 and TRBJ2-5; 12 positions agree with TRBD2. The end of the DNA aligns better with TRBJ2-1, so the J call may be wrong. Germline V gene sequence: CDR1 MNHNS, CDR2 SASEGT. The CDR3 is 19 residues long. This CDR3 reads CASSQRTSGTIRGPNEQFF. The CDR3 DNA is TGTGCCAGCAGTCAACGGACTAGCGGGACCATCCGGGGCCCCAATGAGCAGTTCTTC.

A few counts support this clonotype. CDR3 coding DNA: TGTGCCACCAGCAGAGAAAAGACAGGGGGCGAGCAGTACGTC. It yields the protein CATSREKTGGEQYV. The V and J genes are TRBV15 and TRBJ2-7; 9 bases are a match to TRBD1. J lost 6 bases, V lost 0 bases, and 3 bases had no gene match. The CDR3 has 14 amino acids. CDR1 is LNHNV, CDR2 YYDKDF, per germline (reference sequence).

V is TRBV2 and J is TRBJ2-5, with 13 positions matching TRBD2. Judging by the DNA end, TRBJ2-7 fits better; the J call may be wrong. The CDR3 runs to 15 residues. The germline V gene has CDR1 SNHLY and CDR2 FYNNEI. The CDR3 DNA is TGTGCCAGCAGGGCCGGGACTAGCGGGGCCTACGAGCAGTACTTC. This sequence encodes CASRAGTSGAYEQYF.

This clonotype was observed a few times. A single base separates this from a much larger clone, so it may be a read error. The V and J genes are TRBV5-6 and TRBJ2-5, with D perhaps TRBD2 (6 bases). Judging by the DNA end, TRBJ2-7 fits better; the J call may be wrong. Germline V gene lookup returns CDR1 SGHDT and CDR2 YYEEEE. CDR3 length: 14 residues. This CDR3 is CASSLVADSYEQYF. The CDR3 nucleotides are TGTGCCAGCAGCTTGGTAGCGGATTCCTACGAGCAGTACTTC.

This clonotype was detected a few times. V gene TRBV12-3 or TRBV12-4 combines with J gene TRBJ2-7; no definite D call. There are 12 residues in the CDR3. Trimming removed 6 bases at V and 7 bases at J, with 13 bases between. The CDR3 is CASSPRLGEQYV. DNA for the CDR3: TGTGCCAGCAGCCCCCGCCTCGGGGAGCAGTACGTC.